One and the same sample provided the 4 T cell receptor beta chains below, sequenced in a study of cytomegalovirus exposure and HLA in healthy donors. Both 60 Vbeta primers and 13 Jbeta primers went into the PCR. The assay was immunoSEQ multiplex PCR, and TCRdb's table has in-frame clones only and misses some. The sample holds roughly 160,000 clones, about 65% seen once. The source material was PBMCs. The receptors come from a girl aged 10 to 17 in good health and CMV-seronegative.

This clone has just one count. V usage is TRBV5-1 and J usage is TRBJ1-2; 9 nucleotides align to TRBD1. The germline CDR1 and CDR2 sequences are SGHRS and YFSETQ. This CDR3 contains 14 residues. With V trimmed by 1 base and J by 8 bases, 6 bases remained unmatched. In nucleotides, the CDR3 is TGCGCCAGCAGCTTGCAGGGACAGGGAGAAGGCTACACCTTC. Protein sequence: CASSLQGQGEGYTF.

This clone was counted only a few times. The junction does not match germline at one end; this may be a read error. In the same sample, other DNA sequences code for this CDR3. The V and J genes are TRBV25-1 and TRBJ1-1; a weak D match, TRBD1 (5 bases). CDR1 MGHDK and CDR2 SYGVNS come from the germline V gene. The CDR3 length is 12 residues. The CDR3 sequence: CASGDRGTEAFF. CDR3 nucleotides: TGTGCCAGCGGTGACAGAGGGACTGAAGCTTTCTTT.

V gene TRBV7-9 combines with J gene TRBJ2-3; D remains unclear. The CDR3 totals 16 residues. Germline CDR1 and CDR2: SEHNR and FQNEAQ (reference sequence). V shed 5 bases and J shed 0 bases, with 15 bases lying between them. In DNA, the CDR3 is TGTGCCAGCAGCCCAGACACGGCCACTAGCACAGATACGCAGTATTTT. Its protein product is CASSPDTATSTDTQYF.

This clone was seen a handful of times. This chain connects TRBV5-6 to TRBJ2-2, with D uncertain. The germline V gene encodes CDR1 SGHDT and CDR2 YYEEEE. The CDR3 totals 12 residues. V was shortened by 4 bases and J by 6 bases, with 7 bases between the two germline ends. CDR3 sequence: CASSHSSGELFF. The DNA for the CDR3 is TGTGCCAGCAGCCACAGCTCCGGGGAGCTGTTTTTT.